These 20 T cell receptor beta chains were sequenced from one sample in a study of T-cell memory formation after mild COVID-19. MiXCR, run by TCRdb on the 5' RACE reads, gives a single entry per CDR3 protein. The sample yields roughly 600,000 distinct CDR3 sequences, roughly 18% seen once. Material for sequencing was PBMCs or a T cell subset sorted from them (not recorded which). These receptors originate from an adult woman who had mild COVID-19 (a few samples of this study predate the infection). Cell type and time point are not known.

The chain employs TRBV7-9 and TRBJ2-2; tentative D call: TRBD2 (5 bases). This CDR3 is built from 16 residues. Trimming took off 5 bases at V and 4 bases at J, with 17 bases between the two ends. Germline lookup yields CDR1 SEHNR and CDR2 FQNEAQ (reference sequence). The CDR3 here is CASSVKLGPVTGELFF. Written as DNA, the CDR3 is TGTGCCAGCAGCGTCAAACTAGGGCCGGTCACCGGGGAGCTGTTTTTT.

This clonotype was counted a few times. This chain uses TRBV12-3 or TRBV12-4 with TRBJ2-3; 7 nucleotides agree with TRBD2. V shed 6 bases and J 2 bases; nucleotides not matched to a gene: 11. The CDR3 is 16 residues long. This chain's CDR3 is CASRLRPRGSTDTQYF. CDR3 in DNA: TGTGCCAGCAGACTCAGACCGCGGGGGTCCACAGATACGCAGTATTTT.

V and J are TRBV28 and TRBJ2-7; 8 bases align to TRBD1. V gave up 6 bases and J gave up 3 bases; unmatched junction bases: 13. This CDR3 comprises 16 residues. Germline lookup yields CDR1 MDHEN and CDR2 SYDVKM. CDR3 DNA: TGTGCCAGCAGGCCGATTGGGGGACAGGCCTTCTACGAGCAGTACTTC. Translating gives CASRPIGGQAFYEQYF. The variable domain in full, completed from reference TRBV28 and TRBJ2-7, reads DVKVTQSSRYLVKRTGEKVFLECVQDMDHENMFWYRQDPGLGLRLIYFSYDVKMKEKGDIPEGYSVSREKKERFSLILESASTNQTSMYLCASRPIGGQAFYEQYFGPGTRLTVT.

The chain is built from TRBV6-5 and TRBJ1-3; D not certain. This CDR3 has 15 amino acids. V was cut by 4 bases and J by 9 bases, with 19 bases left in between. Germline V gene data show CDR1 as MNHEY and CDR2 as SVGAGI. The CDR3 sequence: CASSLAYPSSSTIYF. CDR3 DNA sequence: TGTGCCAGCAGTTTGGCCTACCCTTCGTCAAGCACCATATATTTT.

DNA of the CDR3: TGTGCCAGCAGTTACGAGCAGAGACAGACCCAGTACTTC. Its translation is CASSYEQRQTQYF. This chain links TRBV6-6 with TRBJ2-5; no reliable D call. CDR3 size: 13 residues. The V gene's germline CDR1 is MNHNY and CDR2 SVGAGI (reference sequence). The V end lost 2 bases, the J end lost 6 bases, and 10 bases lay between the germline ends.

The rearrangement links TRBV23-1 to TRBJ2-3, with D uncertain. TRBV23-1 is an ORF; its function is uncertain. The germline V and J ends were trimmed by 1 base and 3 bases, with 8 bases remaining between them. The CDR3 loop spans 14 amino acids. The DNA of the CDR3 is TGCGCCAGCAGTCAATTAATTAGGACAGATACGCAGTATTTT. It is translated as CASSQLIRTDTQYF.

This chain uses TRBV12-3 or TRBV12-4 with TRBJ2-3; D is ambiguous. This CDR3 is built from 15 residues. Between the trimmed V and J ends, which lost 1 base and 7 bases, there was a span of 15 bases. CDR3 amino acids: CASSLGVASYHTQYF. The DNA for the CDR3 is TGTGCCAGCAGTTTAGGGGTGGCCTCCTATCATACGCAGTATTTT.

The CDR3 DNA reads TGTGCCTGGAGTGTAATAGGTCCCGGGGAGCAGTTCTTC. It specifies CAWSVIGPGEQFF. The chain joins TRBV30 to TRBJ2-1, with D unclear. The CDR3 spans 13 residues. Trimming pared 0 bases from V and 10 bases from J, leaving 13 bases between. CDR1 is GTSNPN and CDR2 is SVGIG in the germline V gene (reference sequence).

The chain carries TRBV6-2 or TRBV6-3 and TRBJ2-4; no clear D. The CDR3 contains 13 residues. Trimming removed 4 bases from V and 10 bases from J, with 14 bases in between. Per the germline V gene, CDR1 is MNHEY and CDR2 is SVGEGT. The CDR3 DNA is TGTGCCAGCAGTTGGACCGTCAAAAGGATTCAGTACTTC. Protein sequence: CASSWTVKRIQYF.

J is TRBJ2-3 and V is TRBV12-3 or TRBV12-4; a possible D gene is TRBD2 (5 bases). This CDR3 has 13 residues. Trimming left V 5 bases short and J 7 bases short, with 13 bases between. CDR3 DNA sequence: TGTGCCAGCAGTCGGGATGGGTCGAATACGCAGTATTTT. It specifies CASSRDGSNTQYF.

This chain uses TRBV15 with TRBJ2-7; possibly TRBD2 for D (7 bases). This CDR3 contains 14 residues. CDR1 LNHNV and CDR2 YYDKDF come from the germline V gene (reference sequence). V was pared by 4 bases and J by 4 bases, with 14 bases between. CDR3 bases: TGTGCCACCAGCATAAGGGGAGGGGGTTACGAGCAGTACTTC. This encodes CATSIRGGGYEQYF.

This clonotype was observed a handful of times. V usage is TRBV7-2 and J usage is TRBJ1-5; 7 bases line up with TRBD1. The CDR3 sequence is 15 residues long. The trim removed 3 bases at V and 3 bases at J, leaving 5 bases unmatched. The germline V gene has CDR1 SGHTA and CDR2 FQGNSA. CDR3 sequence reads: CASSFDRAYNQPQHF. CDR3 in DNA: TGTGCCAGCAGCTTTGACAGGGCCTACAATCAGCCCCAGCATTTT.

Only a few counts were recorded for this clonotype. Compared with germline, one end of the junction differs, possibly owing to a read error. The rearrangement links TRBV10-3 to TRBJ2-6; 7 nucleotides align to TRBD1. CDR3 length: 16 residues. Looked up from germline, CDR1 is ENHRY and CDR2 is SYGVKD. CDR3 in amino acids: CATSEQGGAGANVLTF. CDR3 DNA: TGTGCCACCAGTGAACAAGGGGGCGCTGGGGCCAACGTCCTGACTTTC.

This clonotype was counted between two and nine times. The V and J genes are TRBV7-2 and TRBJ2-3; the match to TRBD2 covers 9 bases. Germline V CDR1 and CDR2: SGHTA, FQGNSA. This CDR3 comprises 16 residues. V lost 1 base, J lost 6 bases, and 8 bases stayed unmatched. CDR3 sequence reads: CASSLGGGRAVDTQYF. CDR3 in DNA: TGTGCCAGCAGCTTAGGAGGCGGGAGGGCCGTGGATACGCAGTATTTT.

This clonotype was observed a handful of times. V usage is TRBV29-1 and J usage is TRBJ2-3; tentatively, D is TRBD2 (6 bases). The CDR3 consists of 18 residues. Trimming pared 6 bases from V and 0 bases from J, leaving 25 bases between. Germline lookup yields CDR1 SQVTM and CDR2 ANQGSEA. CDR3 sequence reads: CSVAMGGPTSTSTDTQYF. In DNA, the CDR3 is TGCAGCGTCGCTATGGGGGGACCGACGTCTACTAGCACAGATACGCAGTATTTT.

This clonotype occurred many times. The J gene is TRBJ2-3, the V gene TRBV11-2, with TRBD1 as a possible D gene (5 bases). CDR3 length: 12 amino acids. The germline V gene encodes CDR1 SGHAT and CDR2 FQNNGV. The ends were cut back, 7 bases at V and 7 bases at J, with 12 bases in the middle. The CDR3 region has the DNA TGTGCCAGCACCGTAGGGGCCTATACGCAGTATTTT. This translates into CASTVGAYTQYF. The whole variable domain, filled in from reference TRBV11-2 and TRBJ2-3, reads EAGVAQSPRYKIIEKRQSVAFWCNPISGHATLYWYQQILGQGPKLLIQFQNNGVVDDSQLPKDRFSAERLKGVDSTLKIQPAKLEDSAVYLCASTVGAYTQYFGPGTRLTVL.

This chain connects TRBV5-1 to TRBJ1-3; D is perhaps TRBD1 (6 bases). This CDR3 comprises 17 residues. Trimming removed 4 bases from V and 4 bases from J, with 21 bases in between. CDR1 and CDR2 from the germline V gene are SGHRS and YFSETQ. The CDR3 coding sequence is TGCGCCAGCAGCCCTACTAGGGGGGCCCGCTCGGGAAACACCATATATTTT. Encoded protein: CASSPTRGARSGNTIYF.

This clonotype turned up a few times. The chain links TRBV29-1 to TRBJ2-1; D is undetermined. CDR1 is SQVTM, CDR2 ANQGSEA, per germline. This CDR3 has 12 residues. The V end was cut by 1 base, the J end by 4 bases, with 5 bases between. The CDR3 protein is CSVEVKYNEQFF. The CDR3 DNA reads as TGCAGCGTTGAAGTGAAGTACAATGAGCAGTTCTTC.

This clonotype was detected only a few times. The chain recombines TRBV4-2 with TRBJ2-1; TRBD1 or TRBD2 may be the D gene (6 bases each). This CDR3 is built from 16 residues. The germline V and J ends were trimmed by 0 bases and 4 bases, with 13 bases remaining between them. Germline CDR1 is LGHNA and CDR2 is YNFKEQ. CDR3 protein: CASSQETRGGYNEQFF. The CDR3 DNA sequence: TGTGCCAGCAGCCAAGAAACCAGGGGAGGATACAATGAGCAGTTCTTC.

This clonotype was recorded a few times. The CDR3 sequence is CSARGLATDTQYF. CDR3 in DNA: TGCAGTGCTAGAGGACTAGCTACAGATACGCAGTATTTT. This sequence joins TRBV20-1 and TRBJ2-3; 7 nucleotides match TRBD2. Germline assignment: CDR1 DFQATT and CDR2 SNEGSKA (reference sequence). The length of the CDR3 is 13 residues. V lost 1 base and J lost 3; bases outside the gene matches: 1.